This T cell receptor beta chain was observed in a study of blood T cell repertoires in COVID-19. The overall study: Sites in the United States, Italy and Spain provided acute and convalescent COVID-19 samples.

Sequencing was performed with immunoSEQ multiplex PCR; in TCRdb, only in-frame clones are kept and a portion is missing. The sample carries about 250,000 clones, approximately 92% recorded once. This TCR was recovered from a woman in her thirties or forties who had recovered from COVID-19. Sequenced sample: peripheral blood.

CDR3 DNA sequence: TGCGCCAGCAGCCAAGATTTCGCGTCGGCAGGGGATAATGAAAAACTGTTTTTT. This sequence encodes CASSQDFASAGDNEKLFF. The rearrangement joins TRBV4-3 to TRBJ1-4; a weak D match, TRBD1 (6 bases). The ends were cut back, 0 bases at V and 4 bases at J, with 18 bases in the middle. From germline, CDR1 is LGHNA and CDR2 YSLEER. There are 18 residues in the CDR3.